These 3 T cell receptor beta chains were all obtained from the same sample, sequenced in a study of blood T cell repertoires in COVID-19. Sequenced by immunoSEQ multiplex PCR; TCRdb stores in-frame clones only, minus some. The table lists around 150,000 clones, approximately 91% of them singletons. The sample was peripheral blood. The receptors shown here come from a man aged 18 to 35 with acute or convalescent COVID-19.

The chain couples TRBV5-5 to TRBJ2-3; D is uncertain. Looked up from germline, CDR1 is SGHKS and CDR2 is YYEKEE (reference sequence). CDR3 length: 15 amino acids. Trimming left V 0 bases short and J 0 bases short, with 8 bases between. This CDR3 reads CASSLASQSTDTQYF. The CDR3 DNA reads TGTGCCAGCAGCTTGGCTAGTCAGAGCACAGATACGCAGTATTTT.

The genes are TRBV6-2 or TRBV6-3 and TRBJ2-7; D possibly corresponds to TRBD2 (6 bases). Trimming shortened V by 4 bases and J by 3 bases, and 13 bases separated the two germline ends. The CDR3 has 14 amino acids. Germline V CDR1 and CDR2: MNHEY, SVGEGT. DNA of the CDR3: TGTGCCAGCAGTTCCCAGCGGGTTCACTACGAGCAGTACTTC. Protein: CASSSQRVHYEQYF.

This chain links TRBV5-1 with TRBJ1-1, with 10 bases lining up with TRBD1. This CDR3 region has 16 residues. J was trimmed by 4 bases and V by 2 bases; bases with no gene match: 8. The germline V gene has CDR1 SGHRS and CDR2 YFSETQ. CDR3 nucleotide sequence: TGCGCCAGCAGCTTAGGGACAGGGGATTTCGGCACTGAAGCTTTCTTT. Translated: CASSLGTGDFGTEAFF. Full variable domain (missing parts from reference TRBV5-1 and TRBJ1-1): KAGVTQTPRYLIKTRGQQVTLSCSPISGHRSVSWYQQTPGQGLQFLFEYFSETQRNKGNFPGRFSGRQFSNSRSEMNVSTLELGDSALYLCASSLGTGDFGTEAFFGQGTRLTVV.